This passage covers 7 T cell receptor beta chains from one sample sequenced in a study of T cell responses to AZD1222 COVID-19 vaccine. Only in-frame clones appear in the TCRdb table, and some are missing; sequencing was by immunoSEQ multiplex PCR. The sample carries 96,000 or so clones, roughly 87% recorded once. The material sequenced was peripheral blood, taken on day 0 of AZD1222 vaccination. The receptor set was obtained from an adult in good health.

This chain uses TRBV29-1 with TRBJ1-1; D possibly corresponds to TRBD1 (5 bases). The CDR3 is made up of 14 amino acids. Germline CDR1 SQVTM, CDR2 ANQGSEA. V dropped 4 bases and J dropped 1 base, with 13 bases sitting between them. CDR3 sequence: CSVGWTHGNTEAFF. The CDR3 DNA reads TGCAGCGTTGGGTGGACACACGGGAACACTGAAGCTTTCTTT.

The genes are TRBV15 and TRBJ2-1, with a weak D call TRBD2 (5 bases). CDR3 length: 15 amino acids. The germline V gene encodes CDR1 LNHNV and CDR2 YYDKDF (reference sequence). The V and J ends lost 1 base and 4 bases respectively, with 11 bases between them. The CDR3 sequence: CATSRGTVTYNEQFF. As DNA, the CDR3 is TGTGCCACCAGCAGAGGGACTGTGACGTACAATGAGCAGTTCTTC.

The chain employs TRBV4-1 and TRBJ2-3, with TRBD2 identical over 14 bases. The CDR3 loop spans 17 amino acids. Germline CDR1 MGHRA, CDR2 YSYEKL. The trim removed 0 bases at V and 5 bases at J, leaving 4 bases unmatched. The CDR3 region is CASSQDRLAGGQDTQYF. The DNA for the CDR3 is TGCGCCAGCAGCCAAGACCGACTAGCGGGGGGGCAAGATACGCAGTATTTT.

The rearrangement joins TRBV4-3 to TRBJ1-1; possible D gene TRBD1, 6 bases. Trimming stripped 1 base from V and 8 bases from J, with 14 bases between. CDR1 LGHNA and CDR2 YSLEER come from the germline V gene. The CDR3 loop spans 14 amino acids. CDR3 sequence (DNA): TGCGCCAGCAGCCAAGGGCGAAGGGGGACAGAAGCTTTCTTT. As protein: CASSQGRRGTEAFF.

The chain has TRBV6-4 and TRBJ2-1; the match to TRBD2 covers 7 bases. CDR1 is MRHNA and CDR2 is SNTAGT in the germline V gene. CDR3 length: 15 residues. V lost 1 base and J lost 2; bases outside the gene matches: 2. The CDR3 loop is CASSDLGGTYNEQFF. CDR3 bases: TGTGCCAGCAGTGACTTGGGGGGGACCTACAATGAGCAGTTCTTC.

The rearrangement uses TRBV5-1 and TRBJ1-5; D not certain. The CDR3 is 13 residues long. Deletions cut 2 bases from V and 1 base from J, with 4 bases between. The germline CDR1 and CDR2 sequences are SGHRS and YFSETQ. CDR3: CASSLNSNQPQHF. DNA of the CDR3: TGCGCCAGCAGCTTAAACAGCAATCAGCCCCAGCATTTT.

The V call is TRBV2, the J call TRBJ1-3; TRBD1 matches at 8 bases. The CDR3 extends over 14 amino acids. The V gene's germline CDR1 is SNHLY and CDR2 FYNNEI. Germline trimming cut 7 bases from V and 4 bases from J; bases unmatched to any gene: 6. CDR3 protein: CASKETGVGNTIYF. CDR3 DNA: TGTGCCAGCAAGGAGACAGGGGTCGGAAACACCATATATTTT.